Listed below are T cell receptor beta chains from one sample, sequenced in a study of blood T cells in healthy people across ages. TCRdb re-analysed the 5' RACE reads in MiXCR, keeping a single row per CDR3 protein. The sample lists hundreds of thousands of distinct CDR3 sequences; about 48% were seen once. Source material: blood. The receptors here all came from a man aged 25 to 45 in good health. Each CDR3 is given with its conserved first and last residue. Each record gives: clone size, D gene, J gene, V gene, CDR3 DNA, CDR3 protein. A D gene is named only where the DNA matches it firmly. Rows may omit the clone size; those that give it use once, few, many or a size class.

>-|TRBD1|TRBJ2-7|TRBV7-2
TGTGCCAGCAGCTTGATGGGGAGGGGACAGGGGGACGAGCAGTACTTC
CASSLMGRGQGDEQYF
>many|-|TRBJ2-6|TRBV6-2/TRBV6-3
TGTGCCAGCAGTTACTGGGTAGCTGGGGCCAACGTCCTGACTTTC
CASSYWVAGANVLTF
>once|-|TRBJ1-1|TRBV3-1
TGTGCCAGCAGCCAAGATCCAGCAGGATACACTGAAGCTTTCTTT
CASSQDPAGYTEAFF
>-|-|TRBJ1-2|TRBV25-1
TGTGCCAGCAGTCCAAACCGGGGTTCAGCTGTCTATGGCTACACCTTC
CASSPNRGSAVYGYTF
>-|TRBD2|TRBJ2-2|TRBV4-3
TGCGCCAGCAACCAAGAACCAGGGACTAGCGGGGGCACGAACACCGGGGAGCTGTTTTTT
CASNQEPGTSGGTNTGELFF
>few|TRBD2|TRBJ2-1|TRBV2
TGTGCCAGCAGAGGACTAGCGGGCGTTGAGCAGTTCTTC
CASRGLAGVEQFF
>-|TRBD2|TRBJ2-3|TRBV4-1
TGCGCCAGCAGCCAAGTAGGGACTAGCCGGGCCACAGATACGCAGTATTTT
CASSQVGTSRATDTQYF
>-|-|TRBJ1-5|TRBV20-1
TGCAGTGCTAGAGGCCTTGAAGGGTGGAATCAGCCCCAGCATTTT
CSARGLEGWNQPQHF
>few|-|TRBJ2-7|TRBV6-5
TGTGCCAGCAGTTACAGGGCCCGAAACTACGAGCAGTACTTC
CASSYRARNYEQYF
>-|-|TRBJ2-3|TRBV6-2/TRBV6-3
TGTGCCAGCAGTCACACCCTCGGGGAGATCTGGGGGGGGGCCCTCCCCGTCGCAGATACGCAGTATTTT
CASSHTLGEIWGGALPVADTQYF
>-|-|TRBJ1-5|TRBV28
TGTGCCACCGTTGTCTCCGGGGGGGGCAATCAGCCCCAGCATTTT
CATVVSGGGNQPQHF
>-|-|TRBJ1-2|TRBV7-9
TGTGCCAGCAGCCCGCCAGCGCTAAAAAACTATGGCTACACCTTC
CASSPPALKNYGYTF
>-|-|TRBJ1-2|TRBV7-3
TGTGCCAGCAGCGGAGACACGTCCCATGGCTACACCTTC
CASSGDTSHGYTF
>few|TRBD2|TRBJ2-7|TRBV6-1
TGTGCCACCCTCCCCGGGACTAGCGGGGCCTACGAGCAGTACTTC
CATLPGTSGAYEQYF
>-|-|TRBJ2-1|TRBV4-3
TGCGCCAGCAGCCCGGAACAGGGTTCGGATGAGCTGTTCTTC
CASSPEQGSDELFF
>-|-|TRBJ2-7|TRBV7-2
TGTGCCAGCAGCTCGCTAGACTACTACGAGCAGTACTTC
CASSSLDYYEQYF
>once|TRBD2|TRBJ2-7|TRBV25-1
TGTGCCAGCAGCGACGGGGGGACCAGAAGCTACGAGCAGTACTTC
CASSDGGTRSYEQYF